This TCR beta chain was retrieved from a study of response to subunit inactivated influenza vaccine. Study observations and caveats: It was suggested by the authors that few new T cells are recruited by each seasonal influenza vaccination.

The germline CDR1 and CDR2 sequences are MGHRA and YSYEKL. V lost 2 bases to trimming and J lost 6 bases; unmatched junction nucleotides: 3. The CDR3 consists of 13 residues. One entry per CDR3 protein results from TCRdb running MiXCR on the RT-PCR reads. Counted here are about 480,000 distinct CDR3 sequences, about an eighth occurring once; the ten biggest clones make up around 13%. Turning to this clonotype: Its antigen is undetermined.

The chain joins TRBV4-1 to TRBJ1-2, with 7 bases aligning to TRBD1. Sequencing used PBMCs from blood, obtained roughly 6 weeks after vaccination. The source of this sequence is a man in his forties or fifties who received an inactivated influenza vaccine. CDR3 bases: TGCGCCAGCAGCCAACGGACAGGCCATGGCTACACCTTC. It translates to CASSQRTGHGYTF.